The present T cell receptor beta chain was sequenced within a study of T cells in Graves' hyperthyroidism and ophthalmopathy. Using RNA transcripts as the source, TCR beta CDR3 regions were amplified. TCR CDR3 underwent first-round RT-PCR with the HTBI primer set. TCRdb analysed the multiplex PCR reads with MiXCR anew, one entry per CDR3 protein. The sample carries some 550,000 distinct CDR3 sequences, 15% to 20% recorded once. This clonotype was recorded at least ten times. Its antigen is not identified. Study results and limitations: Researchers report that a 13 V-J model separated ophthalmopathy from stable hyperthyroidism. The model's output predicted ophthalmopathy at a median of about 5.9 months prior to onset.

The sequencing sample was made of blood. The clonotype was recovered from a woman aged 35 to 49 with Graves' ophthalmopathy.

In DNA form, the CDR3 reads TGTGCCAGCAGCCCGGGAGCTTGGCCCACTGAAGCTTTCTTT. Amino acid sequence: CASSPGAWPTEAFF. This chain uses TRBV7-3 with TRBJ1-1, with unresolved D. V lost 5 bases, J lost 4 bases, and 14 bases lay in between. Germline V gives CDR1 SGHTA, CDR2 FQGTGA. This CDR3 is 14 amino acids long.